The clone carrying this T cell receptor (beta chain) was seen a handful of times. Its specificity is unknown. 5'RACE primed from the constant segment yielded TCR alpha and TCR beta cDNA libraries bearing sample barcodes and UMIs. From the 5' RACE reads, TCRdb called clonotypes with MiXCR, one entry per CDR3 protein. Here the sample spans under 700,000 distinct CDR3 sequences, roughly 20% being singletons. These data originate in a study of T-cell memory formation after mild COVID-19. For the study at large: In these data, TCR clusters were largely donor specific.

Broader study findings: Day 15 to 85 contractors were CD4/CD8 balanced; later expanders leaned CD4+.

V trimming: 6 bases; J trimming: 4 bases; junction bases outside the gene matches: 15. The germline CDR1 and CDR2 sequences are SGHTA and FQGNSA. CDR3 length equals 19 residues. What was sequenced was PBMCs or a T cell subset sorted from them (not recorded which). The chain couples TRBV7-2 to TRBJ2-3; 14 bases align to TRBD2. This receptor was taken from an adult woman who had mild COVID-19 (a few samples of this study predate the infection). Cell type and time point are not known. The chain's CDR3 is CASRMGGTSGSWRADTQYF. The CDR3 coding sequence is TGTGCCAGCAGGATGGGGGGGACTAGCGGGAGTTGGAGGGCAGATACGCAGTATTTT.